The 31 T cell receptor beta chains reported below all come from one sample, sequenced in a study of lung T cells in sarcoidosis with Löfgren's syndrome. TCRdb passed the reads through MiXCR, listing each CDR3 protein once. The table lists 60,000 or so distinct CDR3 sequences, 21% of them singletons, with approximately 2.4% in the top ten. Sequencing was performed on CD4+ T cells from PBMCs. Every receptor here comes from a human donor with sarcoidosis (Löfgren's syndrome or another form), or a control subject (not recorded which).

As concerns this clonotype: It may be a read error: a sequence one base away is much more abundant. The chain carries TRBV7-8 and TRBJ1-1, with 8 bases that match TRBD1. The CDR3 has 17 residues. Germline assignment: CDR1 SGHVS and CDR2 FQNEAQ. The V gene end was trimmed by 0 bases and the J gene end by 4 bases; junction bases not matched to a gene: 10. The CDR3 DNA reads as TGTGCCAGCAGCTTAGCGGCCTGGACAGGGTACGGCACTGAAGCTTTCTTT. It is translated as CASSLAAWTGYGTEAFF.

In this sample, this clonotype turned up many times. The chain joins TRBV25-1 to TRBJ2-4; D gene unclear. The CDR3 covers 15 residues. CDR1 MGHDK and CDR2 SYGVNS come from the germline V gene. V gave up 5 bases and J gave up 0 bases, with 11 bases separating them. The DNA of the CDR3 is TGTGCCAGCAGTCCCGGGCTCCTAGCCAAAAACATTCAGTACTTC. Encoded protein: CASSPGLLAKNIQYF.

Many counts were recorded for this clonotype. The chain couples TRBV20-1 to TRBJ2-1, with 8 nucleotides matching TRBD2. With V trimmed by 1 base and J by 8 bases, 7 bases remained unmatched. The CDR3 is 14 amino acids. Germline CDR1 reads DFQATT; CDR2 reads SNEGSKA (reference sequence). This CDR3 is CSARAAGGAHEQFF. The CDR3 DNA reads TGCAGTGCTAGAGCTGCGGGAGGAGCCCATGAGCAGTTCTTC.

This clonotype has at least ten counts. The DNA of the CDR3 is TGTGCCAGCAGTTACGGGGTTTATGGCTACACCTTC. Amino acids: CASSYGVYGYTF. The chain combines TRBV28 with TRBJ1-2; D is unresolved. CDR1 and CDR2 from the germline V gene are MDHEN and SYDVKM. Trimming pared 4 bases from V and 5 bases from J, leaving 8 bases between. The CDR3 sequence is 12 residues long.

This clonotype is a singleton in its sample. This chain joins TRBV19 and TRBJ2-7; D ambiguous. CDR3 length: 10 amino acids. Germline CDR1 is LNHDA and CDR2 is SQIVND (reference sequence). V lost 5 bases, J lost 3 bases, and 2 bases lay in between. The CDR3 spells CASSLYEQYV. As DNA, the CDR3 is TGTGCCAGTAGTCTCTACGAGCAGTACGTC.

This clonotype was detected many times. V is TRBV6-1 and J is TRBJ2-1, with D maybe TRBD1 (5 bases). V lost 6 bases, J lost 4 bases, and 7 bases lay in between. The CDR3 contains 12 residues. Per the germline V gene, CDR1 is MNHNS and CDR2 is SASEGT. CDR3 nucleotide sequence: TGTGCCAGCAGGGGGCCTTACAATGAGCAGTTCTTC. Protein: CASRGPYNEQFF.

This clonotype was recorded many times. The V and J genes are TRBV25-1 and TRBJ2-3; D remains ambiguous. The CDR3 spans 14 residues. Germline V gene sequence: CDR1 MGHDK, CDR2 SYGVNS. V shed 5 bases and J shed 0 bases, with 9 bases lying between them. The CDR3 bases are TGTGCCAGCAGTAAGTCTTGGAGCACAGATACGCAGTATTTT. Its protein is CASSKSWSTDTQYF.

This clonotype was detected ten times or more. The rearrangement links TRBV15 to TRBJ2-3; 10 positions agree with TRBD2. J gave up 5 bases and V 2 bases, and 4 bases lay outside the gene matches. Germline CDR1 reads LNHNV; CDR2 reads YYDKDF (reference sequence). The CDR3 extends over 15 amino acids. The CDR3 DNA reads as TGTGCCACCAGCAGACTAGCGGGAGTTATAGATACGCAGTATTTT. Residues: CATSRLAGVIDTQYF.

This clonotype was seen repeatedly, ten times or more. The chain recombines TRBV2 with TRBJ1-2; D is perhaps TRBD1 (6 bases). The V end lost 10 bases, the J end lost 3 bases, and 18 bases lay between the germline ends. The germline gives CDR1 SNHLY, CDR2 FYNNEI. CDR3 length: 14 amino acids. The CDR3 DNA reads TGTGCCATACCGGGACAACAGAGGGACTATGGCTACACCTTC. Encoded protein: CAIPGQQRDYGYTF.

This clonotype was counted between two and nine times. This chain connects TRBV7-9 to TRBJ1-1, with TRBD1 identical over 7 bases. This CDR3 region has 16 residues. The junction had 11 bases not matched to a gene; V was cut back by 6 bases and J by 1 base. The germline CDR1 and CDR2 sequences are SEHNR and FQNEAQ (reference sequence). The CDR3 DNA follows: TGTGCCAGCAGTTCCCGGACCCGGGACAGGAACACTGAAGCTTTCTTT. Its protein is CASSSRTRDRNTEAFF.

A remark on this clonotype: This may arise from a read error, as a much more abundant clone is one base away. The chain carries TRBV6-2 or TRBV6-3 and TRBJ2-6; TRBD2 agrees at 10 bases. With V trimmed by 7 bases and J by 4 bases, 7 bases remained unmatched. Per the germline V gene, CDR1 is MNHEY and CDR2 is SVGEGT. The CDR3 loop spans 16 amino acids. The CDR3 loop reads CASIVSGGTGANVLTF. CDR3 nucleotides: TGTGCCAGCATAGTTAGCGGGGGGACCGGGGCCAACGTCCTGACTTTC.

This clonotype was observed a few times. The chain combines TRBV7-2 with TRBJ1-2; D is uncertain. V gave up 2 bases and J gave up 4 bases, with 8 bases separating them. CDR3 length equals 13 residues. Germline CDR1 SGHTA, CDR2 FQGNSA. This CDR3 is CASSLLGRYGYTF. The CDR3, as DNA: TGTGCCAGCAGCTTACTTGGGCGCTATGGCTACACCTTC.

A few counts support this clonotype. The chain employs TRBV28 and TRBJ1-2, with 7 positions matching TRBD1. Trimming removed 7 bases from V and 8 bases from J; junction bases left unmatched: 10. The CDR3 loop spans 13 amino acids. Germline V gene lookup returns CDR1 MDHEN and CDR2 SYDVKM. The chain's CDR3 is CASIQARGRGYTF. CDR3 DNA: TGTGCCAGCATCCAGGCTAGGGGGCGAGGCTACACCTTC.

This clonotype was recorded at least ten times. The chain carries TRBV28 and TRBJ2-2, with 9 bases that match TRBD2. This CDR3 spans 15 amino acids. Germline CDR1 MDHEN, CDR2 SYDVKM. Trimming took 3 bases from V and 4 from J; bases not matched to a gene: 3. The CDR3 DNA reads TGTGCCAGCAGTTTCGGTAGCGGGGGCACCGGGGAGCTGTTTTTT. Amino acid sequence: CASSFGSGGTGELFF.

This clonotype was detected ten times or more. V is TRBV27 and J is TRBJ2-3; perhaps TRBD2 as D (5 bases). Trimming removed 2 bases from V and 5 bases from J, with 14 bases in between. The V gene's germline CDR1 is MNHEY and CDR2 SMNVEV (reference sequence). CDR3 length equals 15 residues. The CDR3 sequence is CASSLNPRGIDTQYF. The CDR3 region has the DNA TGTGCCAGCAGTTTAAATCCCCGGGGAATAGATACGCAGTATTTT.

Many counts were recorded for this clonotype. The rearrangement links TRBV28 to TRBJ2-1; 10 bases line up with TRBD2. The trim removed 3 bases at V and 0 bases at J, leaving 5 bases unmatched. The CDR3 sequence is 17 residues long. Germline V CDR1 and CDR2: MDHEN, SYDVKM. CDR3 DNA sequence: TGTGCCAGCAGTTTGGAGGGACTAGCGAGCTCCTACAATGAGCAGTTCTTC. Translation: CASSLEGLASSYNEQFF.

The sample holds many counts of this clonotype. This chain joins TRBV19 and TRBJ1-1; perhaps TRBD1 as D (5 bases). Trimming pared 0 bases from V and 7 bases from J, leaving 9 bases between. The V gene's germline CDR1 is LNHDA and CDR2 SQIVND (reference sequence). The CDR3 is made up of 13 amino acids. As DNA, the CDR3 is TGTGCCAGTAGTATAGATCGGGGCTATGAAGCTTTCTTT. It specifies CASSIDRGYEAFF.

The chain joins TRBV4-1 to TRBJ2-3; 9 bases fit TRBD2. The CDR3 covers 15 residues. The germline gives CDR1 MGHRA, CDR2 YSYEKL. J lost 6 bases, V lost 3 bases, and 7 bases had no gene match. The CDR3 loop reads CASSQTGLAMDTQYF. The CDR3, as DNA: TGCGCCAGCAGCCAGACGGGACTAGCTATGGATACGCAGTATTTT.

The rearrangement joins TRBV29-1 to TRBJ1-1; the match to TRBD1 covers 11 bases. J gave up 3 bases and V 5 bases, and 14 bases lay outside the gene matches. CDR3 size: 17 residues. Germline CDR1 is SQVTM and CDR2 is ANQGSEA. CDR3 sequence: CSVITGGTGGMDTEAFF. The CDR3 region has the DNA TGCAGCGTTATTACCGGAGGGACAGGGGGAATGGACACTGAAGCTTTCTTT.

This clonotype was picked up many times. The V gene is TRBV20-1, the J gene TRBJ2-5, with D unclear. The V end lost 2 bases, the J end lost 5 bases, and 9 bases lay between the germline ends. From germline, CDR1 is DFQATT and CDR2 SNEGSKA (reference sequence). The CDR3 runs 12 residues. The CDR3 region has the DNA TGCAGTGCTAGATTCCGGGCCGAGACCCAGTACTTC. It specifies CSARFRAETQYF.

The J gene is TRBJ1-5, the V gene TRBV3-1; perhaps TRBD1 as D (5 bases). Deletions cut 4 bases from V and 5 bases from J, with 12 bases between. This CDR3 is built from 14 residues. CDR1 is LGHDT and CDR2 is YNNKEL in the germline V gene (reference sequence). The CDR3 region has the DNA TGTGCCAGCAGCCGGGCAGGGTTAGATCAGCCCCAGCATTTT. It yields the protein CASSRAGLDQPQHF.

This clonotype was recorded once. This chain uses TRBV12-3 or TRBV12-4 with TRBJ1-2; D is perhaps TRBD1 (5 bases). Between the trimmed V and J ends, which lost 7 bases and 8 bases, there was a span of 23 bases. The CDR3 totals 15 residues. The CDR3 spells CASNRLRDGPGGYTF. CDR3 DNA sequence: TGTGCCAGCAACCGACTCAGGGACGGCCCTGGGGGCTACACCTTC.

V gene TRBV7-9 combines with J gene TRBJ2-1, with D perhaps TRBD1 (5 bases). Germline assignment: CDR1 SEHNR and CDR2 FQNEAQ (reference sequence). This CDR3 has 18 residues. The germline V and J ends were trimmed by 4 bases and 0 bases, with 19 bases remaining between them. The CDR3 DNA reads as TGTGCCAGCAGCTCAAGACCTTGGACATGTAGCTCCTACAATGAGCAGTTCTTC. It yields the protein CASSSRPWTCSSYNEQFF.

About this clonotype: This may stem from a read error, because a much larger clone lies one nucleotide away. J is TRBJ2-7 and V is TRBV7-2; 9 nucleotides match TRBD2. V lost 11 bases to trimming and J lost 7 bases; unmatched junction nucleotides: 15. This CDR3 has 14 amino acids. Per germline, CDR1 SGHTA and CDR2 FQGNSA. DNA of the CDR3: TGTGCCGGCTCACCGATGGGACTAGCTCATGAGCAGTACTTC. It is translated as CAGSPMGLAHEQYF.

For this clonotype: The conserved phenylalanine or tryptophan is not found at the CDR3 terminus, so this likely reflects a read error. The genes are TRBV20-1 and TRBJ2-7; no definite D call. Germline V lookup: CDR1 DFQATT, CDR2 SNEGSKA (reference sequence). The CDR3 extends over 11 amino acids. DNA of the CDR3: TGCACCCTTGGCGACACCTACGAGCAGTACATC. Translated: CTLGDTYEQYI.

The sample holds many counts of this clonotype. The chain couples TRBV28 to TRBJ2-3; D might be TRBD2 (6 bases). This CDR3 spans 12 amino acids. V gave up 3 bases and J gave up 8 bases, with 9 bases separating them. From germline, CDR1 is MDHEN and CDR2 SYDVKM. CDR3 in DNA: TGTGCCAGCAGTTTGCGGGGTCTTACGCAGTATTTT. Protein sequence: CASSLRGLTQYF.

Turning to this clonotype: Given a much more abundant clone one base away, this may be a read error. The chain is built from TRBV20-1 and TRBJ2-1; perhaps TRBD2 as D (6 bases). Germline V gene data show CDR1 as DFQATT and CDR2 as SNEGSKA (reference sequence). The CDR3 is 12 amino acids. The CDR3 here is CSAGSGTGEKFF. The CDR3, as DNA: TGCAGTGCTGGCTCCGGGACTGGTGAGAAGTTCTTC.

This sequence joins TRBV18 and TRBJ1-2, with 7 positions matching TRBD1. CDR3 size: 15 residues. Germline values: CDR1 KGHSH, CDR2 LQKENI. V was clipped by 0 bases and J by 2 bases; unmatched bases: 3. The CDR3 here is CASSPPETGNYGYTF. DNA for the CDR3: TGTGCCAGCTCACCACCGGAGACAGGGAACTATGGCTACACCTTC.

The sample holds many counts of this clonotype. The CDR3 sequence is CASSLENLSGANVLTF. In DNA form, the CDR3 reads TGTGCCAGCAGTTTAGAGAACCTCTCTGGGGCCAACGTCCTGACTTTC. The chain couples TRBV27 to TRBJ2-6; the D is unclear. Trimming left V 2 bases short and J 0 bases short, with 8 bases between. From germline, CDR1 is MNHEY and CDR2 SMNVEV (reference sequence). The CDR3 is 16 amino acids.

This clonotype was detected ten times or more. The genes are TRBV4-1 and TRBJ1-5, with D maybe TRBD1 (5 bases). Trimming removed 1 base from V and 2 bases from J, with 12 bases in between. The germline CDR1 and CDR2 sequences are MGHRA and YSYEKL. The length of the CDR3 is 16 residues. The CDR3 loop reads CASSQVGQGGNQPQHF. Written as DNA, the CDR3 is TGCGCCAGCAGCCAAGTAGGCCAGGGTGGCAATCAGCCCCAGCATTTT.

In its sample, this clonotype was seen a few times. The chain couples TRBV28 to TRBJ2-7; TRBD2 is a possible D gene (6 bases). CDR1 is MDHEN, CDR2 SYDVKM, per germline. CDR3 length: 13 amino acids. Between the trimmed V and J ends, which lost 7 bases and 3 bases, there was a span of 13 bases. The CDR3 is CASNDSGDYEQYF. The DNA of the CDR3 is TGTGCCAGCAACGACTCGGGGGACTACGAGCAGTACTTC.